This T cell receptor beta chain was documented in a study of blood T cell repertoires in COVID-19. Original analysis: Nucleated cell number was recorded as an estimate derived from reference gene primer amplification. TCRdb's copy holds only in-frame clones and misses some; the assay was immunoSEQ multiplex PCR. D and trimming were read from the DNA, whereas the V and J calls and clone size are those reported in that table. The sample records about 140,000 clones, around 90% being singletons. This clone was counted a few times. Germline values: CDR1 SGDLS, CDR2 YYNGEE. Trimming removed 0 bases at V and 0 bases at J, with 11 bases between. This CDR3 contains 16 residues.

This TCR derives from a man in his 60s with active or convalescent COVID-19. The rearrangement links TRBV9 to TRBJ2-3; no clear D gene. Material: peripheral blood. The CDR3 DNA reads as TGTGCCAGCAGCGTAGCTACGGGTGCTAGCACAGATACGCAGTATTTT. The encoded protein is CASSVATGASTDTQYF.